This TCR beta chain was recovered during a study of shared clonotypes between healthy human individuals. Study-wide results and caveats: Rarefaction curves obtained for sorted subsets showed sequencing incomplete despite large depth.

Selected positively for CCR7 and CD45RO-negative, naive CD8 cells excluded terminally differentiated effector memory CD45RA+ cells. V was clipped by 3 bases and J by 9 bases, with 9 bases between them. The germline V gene encodes CDR1 LNHDA and CDR2 SQIVND (reference sequence). This CDR3 is 12 amino acids long. The data were produced by immunoSEQ multiplex PCR, yet TCRdb's version contains in-frame clones alone and is incomplete. The data show roughly 2 million clones, approximately 94% seen once. Comments on this clone: Its antigen is not known.

This chain joins TRBV19 and TRBJ1-5; D gene unclear. Specimen: naive CD8+ T cells sorted from blood. This receptor was taken from a man aged 18 to 30 in good health. The CDR3 DNA reads TGTGCCAGTAGTATGGGCAGCTTGCCCCAGCATTTT. Protein: CASSMGSLPQHF.